The rows below give T cell receptor beta chains drawn from one sample of a study of T cell responses to AZD1222 COVID-19 vaccine. The table came from immunoSEQ multiplex PCR; TCRdb's copy has only in-frame clones and leaves some out. The sample has 77,000 or so clones; about 91% are singletons. The sequencing here drew on peripheral blood, taken 28 days after the second AZD1222 dose. These receptors originate from an adult who received the AZD1222 COVID-19 vaccine. The CDR3 runs from the conserved cysteine through the conserved F or W. A D gene is named only where the DNA matches it firmly. Clone size, where shown, is once, few, many, or a class for clones that have expanded.

abundance: NA
j_gene: TRBJ1-1
d_gene: NA
v_gene: TRBV28
CDR3nt: TGTGCCAGCAGGGACCCTCGGGTGAAAGCTTTCTTT
CDR3aa: CASRDPRVKAFF

abundance: NA
j_gene: TRBJ2-5
d_gene: NA
v_gene: TRBV12-3/TRBV12-4
CDR3nt: TGTGCCAGCAGTTTGAGCATGCGAGAGACCCAGTACTTC
CDR3aa: CASSLSMRETQYF

abundance: NA
j_gene: TRBJ1-3
d_gene: NA
v_gene: TRBV27
CDR3nt: TGTGCCAGCAGTTTAGGACACGGTAGCTCTGGAAACACCATATATTTT
CDR3aa: CASSLGHGSSGNTIYF

abundance: NA
j_gene: TRBJ1-4
d_gene: NA
v_gene: TRBV10-1
CDR3nt: TGCGCCTCCATAGGTCAGGGACTCCTAAACGATGAAAAACTGTTTTTT
CDR3aa: CASIGQGLLNDEKLFF

abundance: NA
j_gene: TRBJ2-4
d_gene: NA
v_gene: TRBV7-9
CDR3nt: TGTGCCAGCAGCGCAGGGACGGGAAGGTCCATTTCCAAAAACATTCAGTACTTC
CDR3aa: CASSAGTGRSISKNIQYF

abundance: NA
j_gene: TRBJ2-2
d_gene: NA
v_gene: TRBV7-9
CDR3nt: TGTGCCAGCAGCCGGGAAACCGGGGAGCTGTTTTTT
CDR3aa: CASSRETGELFF

abundance: NA
j_gene: TRBJ2-1
d_gene: TRBD1
v_gene: TRBV28
CDR3nt: TGTGCCAGCAGTTGGACAGGGGGGAATGTCAATGAGCAGTTCTTC
CDR3aa: CASSWTGGNVNEQFF

abundance: NA
j_gene: TRBJ2-2
d_gene: NA
v_gene: TRBV28
CDR3nt: TGTGCCAGCAGTTTATACCAGGGGCGTAGCACCGGGGAGCTGTTTTTT
CDR3aa: CASSLYQGRSTGELFF

abundance: NA
j_gene: TRBJ2-1
d_gene: NA
v_gene: TRBV6-5
CDR3nt: TGTGCCAGCAGCGTTACAACGCAGTTCTTC
CDR3aa: CASSVTTQFF

abundance: NA
j_gene: TRBJ2-2
d_gene: NA
v_gene: TRBV7-3
CDR3nt: TGTGCCAGCAGCTATACACCGGGGGAGCTGTTTTTT
CDR3aa: CASSYTPGELFF

abundance: NA
j_gene: TRBJ1-1
d_gene: NA
v_gene: TRBV28
CDR3nt: TGTGCCAGCAGGTCCGGCATGAACACTGAAGCTTTCTTT
CDR3aa: CASRSGMNTEAFF

abundance: NA
j_gene: TRBJ1-5
d_gene: NA
v_gene: TRBV28
CDR3nt: TGTGCCAGCGGATCCGACGGCCCCCGGACCCAGCATTTT
CDR3aa: CASGSDGPRTQHF

abundance: NA
j_gene: TRBJ2-7
d_gene: TRBD1
v_gene: TRBV11-2
CDR3nt: TGTGCCAGCAGCCCCTGGACAGGGACCTACGAGCAGTACTTC
CDR3aa: CASSPWTGTYEQYF

abundance: once
j_gene: TRBJ2-1
d_gene: NA
v_gene: TRBV6-2/TRBV6-3
CDR3nt: TGTGCCAGCAGTTACCAACTCAATGAGCAGTTCTTC
CDR3aa: CASSYQLNEQFF

abundance: NA
j_gene: TRBJ2-5
d_gene: TRBD2
v_gene: TRBV3-1/TRBV3-2
CDR3nt: TGTGCCAGCAGCCAAGGGAGGGGACTAGCGGCAGAGACCCAGTACTTC
CDR3aa: CASSQGRGLAAETQYF

abundance: NA
j_gene: TRBJ1-2
d_gene: TRBD1
v_gene: TRBV2
CDR3nt: TGTGCCAGCAGCCCGGACAGGAACTATGGCTACACCTTC
CDR3aa: CASSPDRNYGYTF

abundance: once
j_gene: TRBJ2-2
d_gene: TRBD2
v_gene: TRBV28
CDR3nt: TGTGCCAGCAGTTGGGCGGGAGTGGCCGGGGAGCTGTTTTTT
CDR3aa: CASSWAGVAGELFF

abundance: NA
j_gene: TRBJ1-5
d_gene: TRBD1
v_gene: TRBV4-2
CDR3nt: TGTGCCAGCAGCCAAGAATTCCAGGGGGCTGGCAATCAGCCCCAGCATTTT
CDR3aa: CASSQEFQGAGNQPQHF

abundance: NA
j_gene: TRBJ2-1
d_gene: TRBD2
v_gene: TRBV5-6
CDR3nt: TGTGCCAGCTTTGACAGCGGGACTTACTACAATGAGCAGTTCTTC
CDR3aa: CASFDSGTYYNEQFF

abundance: once
j_gene: TRBJ2-1
d_gene: NA
v_gene: TRBV3-1/TRBV3-2
CDR3nt: TGTGCCAGCAGCCAAGAGACGGGACGGCAGTTCTTC
CDR3aa: CASSQETGRQFF

abundance: NA
j_gene: TRBJ2-5
d_gene: NA
v_gene: TRBV28
CDR3nt: TGTGCCACTATGGGGGGAGGCCGGGAGACCCAGTACTTC
CDR3aa: CATMGGGRETQYF

abundance: once
j_gene: TRBJ1-5
d_gene: TRBD1
v_gene: TRBV19
CDR3nt: TGTGCCAGTAGTCTGTTGACAGGGTCTGGAAATCAGCCCCAGCATTTT
CDR3aa: CASSLLTGSGNQPQHF

abundance: NA
j_gene: TRBJ1-5
d_gene: NA
v_gene: TRBV2
CDR3nt: TGTGCCAGCAGTGCTCGGGGGGCAGGGCCCCAGCATTTT
CDR3aa: CASSARGAGPQHF

abundance: NA
j_gene: TRBJ1-2
d_gene: NA
v_gene: TRBV5-6
CDR3nt: TGTGCCAGCAGCTCTGGGACCTATGGCTACACCTTC
CDR3aa: CASSSGTYGYTF

abundance: few
j_gene: TRBJ2-7
d_gene: NA
v_gene: TRBV3-1/TRBV3-2
CDR3nt: TGTGCCAGCAGTCGATTCACCGGGGGCTACGAGCAGTACTTC
CDR3aa: CASSRFTGGYEQYF

abundance: NA
j_gene: TRBJ2-3
d_gene: NA
v_gene: TRBV11-2
CDR3nt: TGTGCCAGCAGCCCCGGACAGACGAGCACAGATACGCAGTATTTT
CDR3aa: CASSPGQTSTDTQYF

abundance: NA
j_gene: TRBJ2-6
d_gene: NA
v_gene: TRBV5-1
CDR3nt: TGCGCCAGCAGCTTTCAGGGGATACACTCTGGGGCCAACGTCCTGACTTTC
CDR3aa: CASSFQGIHSGANVLTF

abundance: NA
j_gene: TRBJ2-1
d_gene: TRBD2
v_gene: TRBV24-1
CDR3nt: TGTGCCACCAGTGACCCTGGACTAGCGGGAGGGGGGTACAATGAGCAGTTCTTC
CDR3aa: CATSDPGLAGGGYNEQFF

abundance: NA
j_gene: TRBJ2-2
d_gene: TRBD2
v_gene: TRBV28
CDR3nt: TGTGCCACCCTAGACTCCATCAGACTAGCGGGGAACACCGGGGAGCTGTTTTTT
CDR3aa: CATLDSIRLAGNTGELFF

abundance: NA
j_gene: TRBJ1-2
d_gene: NA
v_gene: TRBV7-2
CDR3nt: TGTGCCAGCACCCTACTCAGGGACACCGCTAATGGCTACACCTTC
CDR3aa: CASTLLRDTANGYTF

abundance: NA
j_gene: TRBJ2-1
d_gene: NA
v_gene: TRBV4-1
CDR3nt: TGCGCCAGCAGCCAGGATCAACTAGTTCGTGAGCAGTTCTTC
CDR3aa: CASSQDQLVREQFF

abundance: NA
j_gene: TRBJ2-4
d_gene: NA
v_gene: TRBV7-2
CDR3nt: TGTGCCAGCAGCGCGGGACCGGCTGACAAAAACATTCAGTACTTC
CDR3aa: CASSAGPADKNIQYF

abundance: NA
j_gene: TRBJ1-5
d_gene: TRBD1
v_gene: TRBV12-3/TRBV12-4
CDR3nt: TGTGCCAGCAGGCCGGGATCAGGGGGTCCCCAGCATTTT
CDR3aa: CASRPGSGGPQHF

abundance: once
j_gene: TRBJ2-7
d_gene: TRBD1
v_gene: TRBV30
CDR3nt: TGTGCCTGGAGTACCGTGACAGGGGTTTACTACGAGCAGTACTTC
CDR3aa: CAWSTVTGVYYEQYF

abundance: NA
j_gene: TRBJ1-4
d_gene: NA
v_gene: TRBV4-2
CDR3nt: TGTGCCAGCAGCCAAGATCGGGACGGTACTAATGAAAAACTGTTTTTT
CDR3aa: CASSQDRDGTNEKLFF

abundance: NA
j_gene: TRBJ2-2
d_gene: TRBD2
v_gene: TRBV28
CDR3nt: TGTGCCAGCAGTTCCGCGGGAGGTACGAACACCGGGGAGCTGTTTTTT
CDR3aa: CASSSAGGTNTGELFF

abundance: NA
j_gene: TRBJ1-1
d_gene: NA
v_gene: TRBV19
CDR3nt: TGTGCCAGTAGTATAGGTGCCGGTTTAAACACTGAAGCTTTCTTT
CDR3aa: CASSIGAGLNTEAFF

abundance: NA
j_gene: TRBJ2-7
d_gene: NA
v_gene: TRBV21-1
CDR3nt: TGTGCCAGCAGCAAACCTGGGGGCCTAGGGGCGAGATCGTACGAGCAGTACTTC
CDR3aa: CASSKPGGLGARSYEQYF

abundance: once
j_gene: TRBJ2-3
d_gene: TRBD2
v_gene: TRBV6-1
CDR3nt: TGTGCCAGCCGACTAGCGGGAGTTCCAGATACGCAGTATTTT
CDR3aa: CASRLAGVPDTQYF

abundance: NA
j_gene: TRBJ1-1
d_gene: NA
v_gene: TRBV23-1
CDR3nt: TGCGCCAGCAGTCAAGGGGGAAGGAAAATGAACACTGAAGCTTTCTTT
CDR3aa: CASSQGGRKMNTEAFF

abundance: NA
j_gene: TRBJ2-7
d_gene: NA
v_gene: TRBV5-1
CDR3nt: TGCGCCAGCAGCTTGGATGGGGGGCACGAGCAGTACTTC
CDR3aa: CASSLDGGHEQYF

abundance: few
j_gene: TRBJ2-7
d_gene: NA
v_gene: TRBV19
CDR3nt: TGTGCCGTCCGGGGGACAGCGTCCTACGAGCAGTACTTC
CDR3aa: CAVRGTASYEQYF

abundance: NA
j_gene: TRBJ1-4
d_gene: NA
v_gene: TRBV7-9
CDR3nt: TGTGCCAGCAGCTTATTGTCAGGGGAGAATGAAAAACTGTTTTTT
CDR3aa: CASSLLSGENEKLFF

abundance: NA
j_gene: TRBJ1-5
d_gene: NA
v_gene: TRBV6-1
CDR3nt: TGTGCCAGCAGTGAACGTGGGAGCCCTGATCAGCCCCAGCATTTT
CDR3aa: CASSERGSPDQPQHF

abundance: NA
j_gene: TRBJ1-1
d_gene: NA
v_gene: TRBV5-6
CDR3nt: TGTGCCAGCAGCTTGGGAGCGGGACTTGACACTGAAGCTTTCTTT
CDR3aa: CASSLGAGLDTEAFF

abundance: NA
j_gene: TRBJ2-7
d_gene: TRBD2
v_gene: TRBV11-2
CDR3nt: TGTGCCAGCAGCTTAGGGACTAGCGGGAGAGGCGAGCAGTACTTC
CDR3aa: CASSLGTSGRGEQYF

abundance: NA
j_gene: TRBJ2-3
d_gene: TRBD2
v_gene: TRBV15
CDR3nt: TGTGCCACCAGCGGATTAGCGGGAGTTACAGATACGCAGTATTTT
CDR3aa: CATSGLAGVTDTQYF